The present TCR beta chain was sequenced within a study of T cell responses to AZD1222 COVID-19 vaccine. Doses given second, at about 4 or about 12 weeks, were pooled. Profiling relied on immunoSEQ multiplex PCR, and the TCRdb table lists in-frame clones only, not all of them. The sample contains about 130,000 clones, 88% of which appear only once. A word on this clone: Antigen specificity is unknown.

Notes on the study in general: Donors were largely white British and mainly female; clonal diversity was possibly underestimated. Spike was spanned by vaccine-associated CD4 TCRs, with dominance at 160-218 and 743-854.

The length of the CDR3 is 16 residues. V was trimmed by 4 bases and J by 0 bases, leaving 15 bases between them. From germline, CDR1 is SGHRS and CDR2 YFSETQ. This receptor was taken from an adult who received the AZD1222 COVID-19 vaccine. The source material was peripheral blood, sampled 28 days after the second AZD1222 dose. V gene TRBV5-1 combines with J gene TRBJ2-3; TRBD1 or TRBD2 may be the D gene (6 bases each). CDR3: CASSGGLATSTDTQYF. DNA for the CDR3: TGCGCCAGCAGCGGGGGGCTAGCGACTAGCACAGATACGCAGTATTTT.